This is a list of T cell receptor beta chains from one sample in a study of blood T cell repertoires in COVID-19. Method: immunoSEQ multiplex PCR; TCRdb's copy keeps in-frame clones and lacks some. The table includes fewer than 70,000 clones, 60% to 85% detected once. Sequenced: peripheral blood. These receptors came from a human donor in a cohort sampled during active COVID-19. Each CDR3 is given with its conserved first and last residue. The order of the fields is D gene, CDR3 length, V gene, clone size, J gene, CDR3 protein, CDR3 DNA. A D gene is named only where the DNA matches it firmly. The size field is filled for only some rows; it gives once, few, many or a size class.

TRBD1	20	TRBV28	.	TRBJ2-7	CASSALPLTGDRLSSYEQYF	TGTGCCAGCAGTGCTCTACCTTTGACAGGGGATCGCCTAAGCTCCTACGAGCAGTACTTC
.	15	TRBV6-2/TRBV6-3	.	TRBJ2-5	CASSYPLDSKETQYF	TGTGCCAGCAGTTACCCTTTAGACTCGAAAGAGACCCAGTACTTC
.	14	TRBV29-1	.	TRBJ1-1	CSVEVDIQDTEAFF	TGCAGCGTTGAAGTTGACATTCAGGACACTGAAGCTTTCTTT
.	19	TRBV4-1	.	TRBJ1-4	CASSQTGTRRPIANEKLFF	TGCGCCAGCAGCCAAACCGGGACACGCCGCCCTATTGCTAATGAAAAACTGTTTTTT
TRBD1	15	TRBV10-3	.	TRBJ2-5	CAISESTTGPETQYF	TGTGCCATCAGTGAGTCTACGACAGGGCCAGAGACCCAGTACTTC
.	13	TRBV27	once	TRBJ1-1	CASSYDRNTEAFF	TGTGCCAGCAGCTACGACAGGAACACTGAAGCTTTCTTT
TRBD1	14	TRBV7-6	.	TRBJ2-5	CASSLSGGLETQYF	TGTGCCAGCAGCTTATCAGGGGGCTTGGAGACCCAGTACTTC
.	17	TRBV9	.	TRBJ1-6	CASSQGTESSYNSPLHF	TGTGCCAGCAGCCAGGGGACCGAGAGCTCCTATAATTCACCCCTCCACTTT
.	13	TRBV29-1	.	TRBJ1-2	CSVEDKTNYGYTF	TGCAGCGTTGAAGATAAGACAAACTATGGCTACACCTTC
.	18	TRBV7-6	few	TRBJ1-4	CASSRFRPTGRTLEKLFF	TGTGCCAGCAGTCGCTTTCGCCCAACAGGCAGAACTCTTGAAAAACTGTTTTTT
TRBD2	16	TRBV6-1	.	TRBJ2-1	CASSEAWEGGYNEQFF	TGTGCCAGCAGTGAAGCGTGGGAGGGAGGCTACAATGAGCAGTTCTTC
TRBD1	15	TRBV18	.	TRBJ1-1	CASSPPSGQGTEAFF	TGTGCCAGCTCACCACCTAGTGGACAGGGAACTGAAGCTTTCTTT
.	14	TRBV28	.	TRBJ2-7	CASSLEGLNYEQYF	TGTGCCAGCAGTTTGGAGGGTTTGAACTACGAGCAGTACTTC
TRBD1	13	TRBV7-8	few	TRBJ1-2	CASSFPTGRAYTF	TGTGCCAGCAGCTTCCCGACAGGGCGGGCCTACACCTTC
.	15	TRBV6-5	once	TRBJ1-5	CASSYSMAGPQPQHF	TGTGCCAGCAGTTACTCGATGGCGGGGCCTCAGCCCCAGCATTTT
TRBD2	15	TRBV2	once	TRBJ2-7	CASRKESGTNYEQYF	TGTGCCAGCAGGAAAGAATCCGGGACTAACTACGAGCAGTACTTC
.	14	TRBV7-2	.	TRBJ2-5	CASSLDIPQETQYF	TGTGCCAGCAGCTTGGACATCCCTCAAGAGACCCAGTACTTC
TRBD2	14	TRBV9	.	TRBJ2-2	CASSAFSGTGELFF	TGTGCCAGCAGCGCCTTTAGCGGGACCGGGGAGCTGTTTTTT
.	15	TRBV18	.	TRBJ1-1	CASSPNLPGKDEAFF	TGTGCCAGCTCACCAAATCTTCCAGGGAAGGATGAAGCTTTCTTT
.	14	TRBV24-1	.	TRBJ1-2	CATSGARENYGYTF	TGTGCCACCAGTGGTGCCCGGGAGAACTATGGCTACACCTTC
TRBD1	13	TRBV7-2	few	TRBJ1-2	CASSSTGGLGYTF	TGTGCCAGCAGCTCTACAGGGGGCCTTGGCTACACCTTC
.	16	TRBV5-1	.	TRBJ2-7	CASSLNQRRENYEQYF	TGCGCCAGCAGCTTAAACCAAAGAAGAGAAAACTACGAGCAGTACTTC
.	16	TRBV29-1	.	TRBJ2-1	CSVAPGTVTSSNEQFF	TGCAGCGTTGCTCCGGGGACTGTAACTAGCAGCAATGAGCAGTTCTTC
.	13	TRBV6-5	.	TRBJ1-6	CASSWTVNSPLHF	TGTGCCAGCAGTTGGACAGTCAATTCACCCCTCCACTTT
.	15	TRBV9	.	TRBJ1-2	CASSPEVASIYGYTF	TGTGCCAGCAGCCCTGAGGTTGCTTCCATTTATGGCTACACCTTC
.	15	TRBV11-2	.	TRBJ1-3	CASSLTGSSGNTIYF	TGTGCCAGCAGTTTAACAGGGAGCTCTGGAAACACCATATATTTT
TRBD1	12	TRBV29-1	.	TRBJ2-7	CSVVTGAYEQYF	TGCAGCGTTGTGACAGGGGCCTACGAGCAGTACTTC
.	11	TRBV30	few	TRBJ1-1	CAWRQNTEAFF	TGTGCCTGGCGACAGAACACTGAAGCTTTCTTT